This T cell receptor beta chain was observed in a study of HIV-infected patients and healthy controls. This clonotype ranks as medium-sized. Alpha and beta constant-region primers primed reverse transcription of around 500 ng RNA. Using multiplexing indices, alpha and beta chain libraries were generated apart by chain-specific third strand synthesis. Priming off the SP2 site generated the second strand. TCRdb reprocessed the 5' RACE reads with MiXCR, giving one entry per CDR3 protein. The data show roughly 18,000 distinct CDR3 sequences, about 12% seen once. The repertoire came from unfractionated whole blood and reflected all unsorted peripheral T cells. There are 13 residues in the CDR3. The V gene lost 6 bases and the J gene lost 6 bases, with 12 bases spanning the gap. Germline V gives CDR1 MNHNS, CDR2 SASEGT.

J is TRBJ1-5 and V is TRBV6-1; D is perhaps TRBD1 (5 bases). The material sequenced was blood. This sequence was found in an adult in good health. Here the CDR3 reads CASRETETQPQHF. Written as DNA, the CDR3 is TGTGCCAGCAGGGAGACAGAAACTCAGCCCCAGCATTTT.